The rows below give T cell receptor beta chains drawn from one sample of a study of shared clonotypes between healthy human individuals. Libraries were prepared by immunoSEQ multiplex PCR; TCRdb keeps only in-frame clonotypes and omits some of them. The table shows hundreds of thousands of clones, with approximately 79% occurring only once. Sequencing input: memory CD4+ T cells sorted from blood. These receptor sequences come from a woman aged 30 to 39 in good health. The CDR3 runs from the conserved cysteine through the conserved F or W. The D gene is left open where the match is weak. Only some rows state a clone size, as once, few, many or a class for expanded clones.

V gene	J gene	clone size	D gene	CDR3 protein	CDR3 DNA
TRBV19	TRBJ1-4	NA	TRBD1	CASSIQGAAEKLFF	TGTGCCAGTAGTATACAGGGGGCAGCTGAAAAACTGTTTTTT
TRBV6-1	TRBJ2-7	NA	TRBD2	CASNEISGGNYEQYF	TGTGCCAGCAACGAGATTAGCGGGGGGAACTACGAGCAGTACTTC
TRBV30	TRBJ2-7	NA	TRBD2	CAWSISGLAGDRYEQYF	TGTGCCTGGAGCATTTCGGGACTAGCGGGAGATCGCTACGAGCAGTACTTC
TRBV25-1	TRBJ1-1	NA	TRBD1	CASSSGGAGTEAFF	TGTGCCAGCAGTTCAGGGGGCGCGGGGACTGAAGCTTTCTTT
TRBV6-6	TRBJ2-5	NA	TRBD1	CASSTGTGGGETQYF	TGTGCCAGCAGTACCGGGACAGGGGGAGGAGAGACCCAGTACTTC
TRBV2	TRBJ1-5	NA	NA	CASSVEHLNQPQHF	TGTGCCAGCAGTGTTGAGCACCTCAATCAGCCCCAGCATTTT
TRBV7-2	TRBJ2-3	NA	TRBD2	CASSLVSSGNYF	TGTGCCAGCAGCTTAGTGTCTAGCGGGAACTATTTT
TRBV4-1	TRBJ2-6	NA	NA	CASSPGPFSGANVLTF	TGCGCCAGCAGCCCGGGACCGTTCTCTGGGGCCAACGTCCTGACTTTC
TRBV10-3	TRBJ1-1	NA	TRBD1	CAIRGDGTGGPEAFF	TGTGCCATCAGGGGAGATGGGACAGGGGGACCTGAAGCTTTCTTT
TRBV29-1	TRBJ2-7	NA	NA	CSVDQGHSSYEQYF	TGCAGCGTCGACCAGGGGCACAGCTCCTACGAGCAGTACTTC
TRBV27	TRBJ1-5	NA	NA	CASSPRHSNQPQHF	TGTGCCAGCAGTCCACGACATAGCAATCAGCCCCAGCATTTT
TRBV9	TRBJ2-4	NA	NA	CASSVAVESQNIQYF	TGTGCCAGCAGCGTAGCTGTTGAGAGCCAAAACATTCAGTACTTC
TRBV18	TRBJ2-2	NA	TRBD1	CASSPGTGNTGELFF	TGTGCCAGCTCACCCGGGACAGGGAACACCGGGGAGCTGTTTTTT
TRBV28	TRBJ2-7	NA	NA	CASSLWWSSGTDDEQYF	TGTGCCAGCAGTTTATGGTGGAGTAGCGGTACCGATGACGAGCAGTACTTC
TRBV21-1	TRBJ2-5	once	NA	CASSKWGRFQETQYF	TGTGCCAGCAGCAAATGGGGGCGGTTCCAAGAGACCCAGTACTTC
TRBV19	TRBJ2-7	NA	TRBD2	CASGLDARSEQYF	TGTGCCAGTGGACTAGACGCCAGATCCGAGCAGTACTTC
TRBV5-1	TRBJ2-7	once	TRBD2	CASSLEAGSSYEQYF	TGCGCCAGCAGCTTGGAAGCGGGAAGCTCCTACGAGCAGTACTTC
TRBV7-2	TRBJ2-1	NA	TRBD2	CASSLVEREGPQFF	TGTGCCAGCAGCTTAGTAGAGCGGGAGGGCCCGCAGTTCTTC
TRBV21-1	TRBJ2-7	NA	NA	CASSLTGRFSYEQYF	TGTGCCAGCAGCTTGACCGGACGGTTTTCCTACGAGCAGTACTTC
TRBV6-6	TRBJ1-5	NA	NA	CASSSTRAGNQPQHF	TGTGCCAGCAGCTCGACACGGGCGGGGAATCAGCCCCAGCATTTT
TRBV5-4	TRBJ2-3	NA	TRBD2	CASSALADLGDTQYF	TGTGCCAGCAGCGCCCTAGCGGACCTGGGAGATACGCAGTATTTT
TRBV28	TRBJ1-3	NA	NA	CASSVTGRGNTIYF	TGTGCCAGCAGTGTGACAGGCAGGGGAAACACCATATATTTT
TRBV5-1	TRBJ2-1	NA	TRBD2	CASSPWTSGNEQFF	TGCGCCAGCAGCCCCTGGACTAGTGGTAATGAGCAGTTCTTC
TRBV11-2	TRBJ2-2	NA	NA	CASSLQGSTGELFF	TGTGCCAGCAGCTTACAGGGGTCTACCGGGGAGCTGTTTTTT
TRBV6-5	TRBJ2-2	NA	NA	CATYERRTGELFF	TGTGCCACTTATGAGAGGAGGACCGGGGAGCTGTTTTTT
TRBV30	TRBJ2-2	NA	NA	CAWRAGRAGGELFF	TGTGCCTGGAGGGCCGGACGGGCCGGCGGGGAGCTGTTTTTT
TRBV5-1	TRBJ2-3	NA	TRBD1	CASSLGDRDAGTQYF	TGCGCCAGCAGCTTGGGAGACAGGGATGCCGGTACGCAGTATTTT
TRBV19	TRBJ2-3	NA	TRBD2	CASSIGLLAGPSTDTQYF	TGTGCCAGTAGTATCGGATTGCTAGCGGGGCCTAGCACAGATACGCAGTATTTT
TRBV7-9	TRBJ1-2	few	TRBD1	CASSLAELTGGRGYTF	TGTGCCAGCAGCTTAGCGGAGTTGACAGGGGGCCGTGGCTACACCTTC
TRBV27	TRBJ1-2	NA	TRBD1	CASSSTGGAYGYTF	TGTGCCAGCAGTTCGACAGGGGGGGCCTATGGCTACACCTTC
TRBV4-1	TRBJ2-1	NA	NA	CASSGGGDEQFF	TGCGCCAGCAGCGGAGGCGGGGATGAGCAGTTCTTC
TRBV9	TRBJ2-3	once	TRBD2	CASSERRTSRADTQYF	TGTGCCAGCAGCGAAAGAAGGACTAGTAGGGCAGATACGCAGTATTTT
TRBV6-1	TRBJ1-3	NA	NA	CASSQRNTIYF	TGTGCCAGCAGTCAGAGAAACACCATATATTTT
TRBV14	TRBJ1-1	once	NA	CASSFLERGGHTEAFF	TGTGCCAGCAGCTTCCTTGAAAGGGGGGGGCACACTGAAGCTTTCTTT
TRBV28	TRBJ2-1	NA	NA	CASSQGLYNEQFF	TGTGCCAGCAGCCAGGGACTTTACAATGAGCAGTTCTTC
TRBV29-1	TRBJ2-1	few	NA	CSSGGWFNEQFF	TGCAGCTCCGGTGGGTGGTTCAATGAGCAGTTCTTC
TRBV27	TRBJ2-1	NA	TRBD2	CASSLDGRASDEQFF	TGTGCCAGCAGTTTAGACGGGAGGGCCTCAGATGAGCAGTTCTTC
TRBV19	TRBJ1-5	NA	NA	CASSIGGRGGQPQHF	TGTGCCAGTAGTATAGGAGGCAGGGGTGGACAGCCCCAGCATTTT
TRBV11-2	TRBJ2-2	NA	TRBD1	CASRYTGTGGTGELFF	TGTGCCAGCAGATATACCGGGACAGGGGGAACCGGGGAGCTGTTTTTT
TRBV28	TRBJ1-2	NA	NA	CASRANFGRGDGYTF	TGTGCCAGCAGGGCGAATTTCGGGAGAGGGGATGGCTACACCTTC
TRBV5-1	TRBJ2-1	NA	NA	CASSNPLGEYNEQFF	TGCGCCAGCAGCAACCCCCTGGGAGAATACAATGAGCAGTTCTTC
TRBV30	TRBJ2-7	NA	NA	CAWSDRYEQYF	TGTGCCTGGAGTGACAGGTACGAGCAGTACTTC
TRBV28	TRBJ2-1	NA	NA	CASSPRRGPSSEQFF	TGTGCCAGCAGCCCACGGAGGGGCCCCTCCTCTGAGCAGTTCTTC
TRBV19	TRBJ2-3	few	TRBD1	CASTPDRVADTQYF	TGTGCCAGTACCCCTGACAGGGTGGCAGATACGCAGTATTTT
TRBV6-5	TRBJ2-1	NA	TRBD1	CASSYDRGRVNEQFF	TGTGCCAGCAGTTACGACAGGGGGCGCGTAAATGAGCAGTTCTTC
TRBV4-1	TRBJ2-7	once	TRBD1	CASSQTDRGSYEQYF	TGCGCCAGCAGCCAAACGGACAGGGGGAGTTACGAGCAGTACTTC
TRBV28	TRBJ1-2	few	NA	CASSENYGYTF	TGTGCCAGCAGTGAAAACTATGGCTACACCTTC
TRBV7-9	TRBJ1-1	NA	NA	CASRKSQGRPGNTEAFF	TGTGCCAGCAGGAAATCCCAGGGACGTCCAGGAAACACTGAAGCTTTCTTT
TRBV7-3	TRBJ1-3	NA	TRBD1	CASSLDPRQGGAGNTIYF	TGTGCCAGCAGCTTAGATCCCCGACAGGGCGGAGCTGGAAACACCATATATTTT
TRBV5-4	TRBJ1-1	NA	NA	CASSSPADTEAFF	TGTGCCAGCAGCTCCCCTGCGGACACTGAAGCTTTCTTT
TRBV19	TRBJ2-1	NA	NA	CASSRRAGGSYNEQFF	TGTGCCAGTAGTCGAAGGGCGGGTGGCTCCTACAATGAGCAGTTCTTC
TRBV7-6	TRBJ2-3	NA	NA	CASSLLGPAAADTQYF	TGTGCCAGCAGCCTCTTGGGGCCCGCGGCGGCAGATACGCAGTATTTT
TRBV2	TRBJ1-3	NA	NA	CASSVQSSGNTIYF	TGTGCCAGCAGTGTTCAGAGCTCTGGAAACACCATATATTTT